Presented here are 15 T cell receptor beta chains from one specimen sequenced in a study of low-dose radiotherapy and immunotherapy resistance in tumors. TCRs were amplified for roughly 22 PCR cycles with a constant-region primer and V-primer adapter. Via MiXCR, TCRdb re-called the reads, giving one row per CDR3 protein. Here the sample spans over 50,000 distinct CDR3 sequences, 33% being singletons. The sample's time point: after trial treatment. Sample treatment: LDRT plus nivolumab, ipilimumab, low-dose cyclophosphamide and aspirin (RACIN trial). Sequencing was performed on PBMCs, taken after low-dose radiotherapy plus immunotherapy. All receptors come from a male donor with rectosigmoid adenocarcinoma.

This clonotype was seen ten or more times. J is TRBJ2-2 and V is TRBV20-1, with TRBD1 matching over 8 bases. CDR1 is DFQATT, CDR2 SNEGSKA, per germline (reference sequence). The V and J ends lost 3 bases and 2 bases, in that order; junction bases with no gene match: 2. The CDR3 has 14 residues. CDR3 DNA: TGCAGTGCTAGGACAGGGGCCAACACCGGGGAGCTGTTTTTT. Translated: CSARTGANTGELFF.

Concerning this clonotype: One end of the junction fails to match germline, which may point to a read error. The V call is TRBV5-3, the J call TRBJ1-1, with D possibly being TRBD1 (6 bases). TRBV5-3 belongs to the ORF category, with a function that is uncertain. CDR3 length: 14 residues. The CDR3 coding sequence is TGTGCCAGCAGCTTGGTGGGGGGCAGCACTGAAGCTTTCTTT. The encoded protein is CASSLVGGSTEAFF.

This clonotype was seen more than once but under ten times. This chain uses TRBV7-3 with TRBJ2-1; D may be TRBD2 (6 bases). Germline loops: CDR1 SGHTA, CDR2 FQGTGA. The V end lost 5 bases, the J end lost 4 bases, and 18 bases lay between the germline ends. The CDR3 sequence is 16 residues long. The CDR3 is CASSPPGVGGYNEQFF. As DNA, the CDR3 is TGTGCCAGCAGCCCGCCGGGGGTGGGTGGATACAATGAGCAGTTCTTC.

The V and J genes are TRBV5-6 and TRBJ2-1, with 7 bases lining up with TRBD1. Germline trimming cut 0 bases from V and 7 bases from J; bases unmatched to any gene: 7. Germline V gene data show CDR1 as SGHDT and CDR2 as YYEEEE. This CDR3 spans 15 amino acids. The chain's CDR3 is CASSLVVGGRNEQFF. The CDR3 DNA is TGTGCCAGCAGCTTGGTTGTAGGGGGCCGTAATGAGCAGTTCTTC.

This clonotype showed up just a few times. The V call is TRBV24-1, the J call TRBJ2-1, with 9 positions matching TRBD2. V was clipped by 4 bases and J by 8 bases; unmatched bases: 8. The CDR3 consists of 15 residues. The germline CDR1 and CDR2 sequences are KGHDR and SFDVKD. Here the CDR3 reads CATSEGTSTGHEQFF. CDR3 DNA: TGTGCCACCAGTGAAGGGACTAGCACTGGCCATGAGCAGTTCTTC.

This clonotype is medium-sized within its sample. This chain uses TRBV9 with TRBJ2-2, with no clear D. V lost 0 bases and J 6 bases, leaving 6 bases between the germline ends. The CDR3 is 13 amino acids. Per the germline V gene, CDR1 is SGDLS and CDR2 is YYNGEE. CDR3 DNA sequence: TGTGCCAGCAGCGTAGTTGCCCCCGGGGAGCTGTTTTTT. Protein: CASSVVAPGELFF.

This clonotype rates as medium-sized. The rearrangement joins TRBV28 to TRBJ2-2; D might be TRBD2 (5 bases). Germline V lookup: CDR1 MDHEN, CDR2 SYDVKM. Deletions cut 6 bases from V and 5 bases from J, with 13 bases between. This CDR3 comprises 14 residues. The CDR3 spells CASRSSPSTGELFF. CDR3 in DNA: TGTGCCAGCAGGTCTAGCCCGTCAACCGGGGAGCTGTTTTTT.

With regard to this clonotype: This may arise from a read error, as a much more abundant clone is one base away. The CDR3 sequence: CASSSPLRTNYGYTF. The CDR3 nucleotides are TGTGCCAGCAGTTCGCCCCTCCGGACTAACTATGGCTACACCTTC. This chain joins TRBV6-2 or TRBV6-3 and TRBJ1-2, with D unclear. Trimming took off 4 bases at V and 0 bases at J, with 12 bases between the two ends. The CDR3 is 15 residues long. The germline CDR1 and CDR2 sequences are MNHEY and SVGEGT.

This clonotype was recorded at least ten times. CDR3 amino acids: CASSEVRGDWPLHF. CDR3 nucleotide sequence: TGTGCCAGCAGTGAAGTTCGGGGCGACTGGCCCCTCCACTTT. This chain joins TRBV6-2 or TRBV6-3 and TRBJ1-6; D is perhaps TRBD1 (5 bases). V lost 5 bases and J lost 13, with 18 bases in between. This CDR3 is 14 amino acids long. Germline V gene lookup returns CDR1 MNHEY and CDR2 SVGEGT.

This clonotype was seen many times. The chain recombines TRBV24-1 with TRBJ2-1; D gene unclear. The CDR3 runs 11 residues. Trimming pared 6 bases from V and 8 bases from J, leaving 7 bases between. Per germline, CDR1 KGHDR and CDR2 SFDVKD. The CDR3 spells CATSRYDEQFF. The CDR3 region has the DNA TGTGCCACCAGTCGTTATGATGAGCAGTTCTTC.

The chain has TRBV11-3 and TRBJ2-3, with D maybe TRBD1 (6 bases). CDR3 size: 15 residues. The V end lost 5 bases, the J end lost 2 bases, and 14 bases lay between the germline ends. Germline CDR1 SGHNT, CDR2 YENEEA. The CDR3: CASSRQAIPTDTQYF. CDR3 bases: TGTGCCAGCAGCCGACAGGCGATTCCCACAGATACGCAGTATTTT.

This clonotype showed up many times. This rearrangement joins TRBV5-1 to TRBJ2-1; the D gene is possibly TRBD2 (6 bases). Trimming stripped 0 bases from V and 4 bases from J, with 14 bases between. This CDR3 region has 16 residues. Germline-derived CDR1 and CDR2 are SGHRS and YFSETQ. The CDR3 is CASSLGLAAGYNEQFF. CDR3 coding DNA: TGCGCCAGCAGCTTGGGTTTGGCCGCGGGGTACAATGAGCAGTTCTTC.

This clonotype was recorded many times. The chain joins TRBV4-1 to TRBJ2-7, with D perhaps matching TRBD1 (6 bases). CDR1 is MGHRA and CDR2 is YSYEKL in the germline V gene. CDR3 size: 15 residues. The V end lost 1 base, the J end lost 2 bases, and 12 bases lay between the germline ends. CDR3 DNA sequence: TGCGCCAGCAGCCAAGTTCAGGGGAACCCCTACGAGCAGTACTTC. Translated, it gives CASSQVQGNPYEQYF.

Here the CDR3 DNA reads TGTGCCAGCAGTCTTAGCGGGAGGGCCGCTTTGAATGAGCAGTTCTTC. It translates to CASSLSGRAALNEQFF. This sequence joins TRBV28 and TRBJ2-1; 11 positions match TRBD2. V was clipped by 5 bases and J by 7 bases; unmatched bases: 10. Germline V lookup: CDR1 MDHEN, CDR2 SYDVKM. The CDR3 consists of 16 residues. The whole variable domain, remainder taken from reference TRBV28 and TRBJ2-1, is DVKVTQSSRYLVKRTGEKVFLECVQDMDHENMFWYRQDPGLGLRLIYFSYDVKMKEKGDIPEGYSVSREKKERFSLILESASTNQTSMYLCASSLSGRAALNEQFFGPGTRLTVL.

The genes are TRBV28 and TRBJ2-1, with 10 positions matching TRBD2. The CDR3 is made up of 16 amino acids. Germline assignment: CDR1 MDHEN and CDR2 SYDVKM. After removal of 4 bases from V and 4 bases from J, the junction contained 7 bases not matched to a gene. The CDR3 DNA reads TGTGCCAGCAGTTCGCCCGGGACTAGCGAGTACAATGAGCAGTTCTTC. Protein product: CASSSPGTSEYNEQFF.